These 3 T cell receptor beta chains came from one sample sequenced in a study of shared clonotypes between healthy human individuals. Using immunoSEQ multiplex PCR, the repertoire was profiled, and TCRdb retains in-frame clones only, with some absent. Of about 510,000 clones listed, 75% to 80% are singletons. Sequencing was performed on PBMCs. Source of these receptors: a woman aged 40-49 years in good health. Some clones in this sample may be carry-over from other donors' samples.

This clone was counted a few times. This chain links TRBV19 with TRBJ1-5; D gene unclear. The germline V and J ends were trimmed by 3 bases and 5 bases, with 11 bases remaining between them. Germline CDR1 reads LNHDA; CDR2 reads SQIVND (reference sequence). The CDR3 is made up of 14 amino acids. For the CDR3, the DNA is TGTGCCAGTAGTATTCGTGTCGCCGATCAGCCCCAGCATTTT. This gives the protein CASSIRVADQPQHF.

The gene calls are TRBV10-3 and TRBJ1-2; D is possibly TRBD1 (5 bases). The CDR3 runs 13 residues. With 3 bases removed from V and 8 bases from J, the gap between germline ends came to 13 bases. The germline gives CDR1 ENHRY, CDR2 SYGVKD. CDR3: CAISDGRGDGYTF. Here the CDR3 DNA reads TGTGCCATCAGTGACGGTCGAGGGGACGGCTACACCTTC.

This rearrangement joins TRBV5-5 to TRBJ1-4, with D uncertain. Trimming cost V 0 bases and J 3 bases, with 15 bases left between them. The CDR3 totals 17 residues. From germline, CDR1 is SGHKS and CDR2 YYEKEE (reference sequence). CDR3 in amino acids: CASSLATHQASNEKLFF. The DNA of the CDR3 is TGTGCCAGCAGCTTGGCTACACACCAAGCGTCTAATGAAAAACTGTTTTTT.